These 18 T cell receptor beta chains came from one sample sequenced in a study of tumor and adjacent non-tumor tissue in lung cancer (dated by TCRdb to 2017 to 2018). RNA was extracted from bulk unsorted tissue and checked for quality with a NanoDrop ND-1000 and an Agilent 2100. Libraries were made using multiplex PCR. The sequencer was an Illumina HiSeq 2500. TCRbeta libraries were constructed through three rounds of nested PCR with primers (Table S4) according to protocols modified from ARM-PCR. Clones were called with MiXCR by TCRdb after fastp trimmed the public reads at Q25, and only in-frame beta chains were retained. Each CDR3 protein appears once, grouped with its most common genes and DNA. The sample records 69,000 or so distinct CDR3 sequences, roughly 72% of which are singletons. Roughly 27% of the sample is held by the ten biggest clonotypes. Sequencing used lung tumor tissue. These receptors all stem from a man aged 60 to 75 with non-small cell lung cancer.

To note about this clonotype: The junction differs from germline at one of its ends, possibly a read error. The V gene is TRBV29-1, the J gene TRBJ2-7; the D is unclear. The CDR3 contains 14 residues. Germline CDR1 is SQVTM and CDR2 is ANQGSEA. The CDR3 here is CSVEWSDHPYEQYF. The CDR3, as DNA: TGCAGCGTTGAATGGAGTGACCATCCCTACGAACAGTACTTC.

Remarks on this clonotype: The junction does not match germline at one end; this may be a read error. V and J are TRBV6-2 or TRBV6-3 and TRBJ2-1; 7 nucleotides agree with TRBD2. The CDR3 loop spans 17 amino acids. Germline-derived CDR1 and CDR2 are MNHEY and SVGEGT. As DNA, the CDR3 is TGTGCCAGCAGTTACAATATACGCGGGAGTTTCCCTCCTGAGCAGCTCTTC. It encodes CASSYNIRGSFPPEQLF.

This clonotype showed up many times. The chain links TRBV2 to TRBJ2-1; a possible D gene is TRBD2 (6 bases). Per the germline V gene, CDR1 is SNHLY and CDR2 is FYNNEI. The CDR3 covers 14 residues. V shed 4 bases and J shed 3 bases, with 10 bases lying between them. In nucleotides, the CDR3 is TGTGCCAGCAGTGTAACGCGGGGCTACAATGAGCAGTTCTTC. It translates to CASSVTRGYNEQFF.

The chain uses TRBV28 and TRBJ1-1, with 7 nucleotides matching TRBD1. V lost 7 bases, J lost 7 bases, and 12 bases stayed unmatched. Per germline, CDR1 MDHEN and CDR2 SYDVKM. The length of the CDR3 is 14 residues. The CDR3 sequence: CASTLSGTVDEAFF. DNA for the CDR3: TGTGCCAGCACTCTCAGCGGGACAGTCGATGAAGCTTTCTTT. The full variable domain, in which reference TRBV28 and TRBJ1-1 provide the parts outside the CDR3, is DVKVTQSSRYLVKRTGEKVFLECVQDMDHENMFWYRQDPGLGLRLIYFSYDVKMKEKGDIPEGYSVSREKKERFSLILESASTNQTSMYLCASTLSGTVDEAFFGQGTRLTVV.

To note about this clonotype: The germline gene is not matched at one end of the junction; a read error may be the cause. The rearrangement joins TRBV20-1 to TRBJ1-3; D gene uncertain. In germline, CDR1 is DFQATT, CDR2 SNEGSKA (reference sequence). The CDR3 consists of 17 residues. The CDR3 nucleotides are TGCAGTGCTCGGATCTATTCCAAACCGGACTCTGGAAGCACCATATATTTT. Protein: CSARIYSKPDSGSTIYF.

About this clonotype itself: At one end, the junction sequence differs from germline, possibly due to a read error. The chain uses TRBV11-1 and TRBJ2-1, with 9 bases identical to TRBD2. CDR1 and CDR2 from the germline V gene are SGHAT and FQDESV (reference sequence). The CDR3 sequence is 16 residues long. The CDR3 DNA reads TGTGTCAGCAGCTTACCTATACTAGCGGGCTACAATGAGCAGTTCTTC. It specifies CVSSLPILAGYNEQFF.

A word on this clonotype: Germline is not matched at one junction end, which may reflect a read error. This sequence joins TRBV28 and TRBJ2-3; 8 bases map to TRBD2. The CDR3 runs 14 residues. Germline assignment: CDR1 MDHEN and CDR2 SYDVKM. In nucleotides, the CDR3 is TGTGCCAGCAGTTTCCTAGCGGGCACAAATACGCAATATTTT. This codes for CASSFLAGTNTQYF.

J is TRBJ2-7 and V is TRBV12-3 or TRBV12-4, with a weak D call TRBD2 (5 bases). CDR3 size: 15 residues. The V end lost 6 bases, the J end lost 1 base, and 16 bases lay between the germline ends. CDR3 in DNA: TGTGCCAGCAGAGTCAGACAAGGGAGATCCTACGAGCAGTACTTC. It encodes CASRVRQGRSYEQYF.

Here the CDR3 reads CSVVQGMNGYTF. The CDR3 DNA sequence: TGCAGCGTCGTACAGGGGATGAATGGCTACACCTTC. This sequence joins TRBV29-1 and TRBJ1-2, with 7 bases aligning to TRBD1. The length of the CDR3 is 12 residues. V lost 6 bases to trimming and J lost 6 bases; unmatched junction nucleotides: 7. Germline CDR1 SQVTM, CDR2 ANQGSEA.

A word on this clonotype: Germline and junction disagree at one end, which may indicate a read error. The CDR3 is CATSEGSGTIQYF. CDR3 in DNA: TGTGCCACCAGTGAGGGGTCCGGGACTATACAGTATTTT. This rearrangement joins TRBV6-1 to TRBJ1-5; 7 nucleotides align to TRBD2. Matching the DNA end better, TRBJ2-3 makes the J call doubtful. This CDR3 is 13 amino acids long. Germline-derived CDR1 and CDR2 are MNHNS and SASEGT.

In the case of this clonotype: With a much larger clone just one base away, this may be a read error. This chain links TRBV5-4 with TRBJ2-1; 7 bases map to TRBD2. The CDR3 runs to 15 residues. Germline-derived CDR1 and CDR2 are SGHNT and YYREEE (reference sequence). The CDR3 bases are TGTGCCGGCAGCTTCGCCGGGAGGCCCCTCGATGAGCAGTTCTTC. Translating gives CAGSFAGRPLDEQFF. Complete variable domain (other parts from reference TRBV5-4 and TRBJ2-1): ETGVTQSPTHLIKTRGQQVTLRCSSQSGHNTVSWYQQALGQGPQFIFQYYREEENGRGNFPPRFSGLQFPNYSSELNVNALELDDSALYLCAGSFAGRPLDEQFFGPGTRLTVL.

For this clonotype: Its ends do not fully match the called genes, so a read error is possible. The chain has TRBV12-3 or TRBV12-4 and TRBJ1-1, with D maybe TRBD1 (6 bases). The CDR3 has 12 residues. The CDR3 nucleotides read TGTGCCAGCAATTCTACAACAGGGCCAGCTATCTTT. This sequence encodes CASNSTTGPAIF.

As to this clonotype: Mismatch with germline at one junction end may stem from a read error. The J gene is TRBJ1-5, the V gene TRBV10-2; 7 bases align to TRBD1. The CDR3 totals 17 residues. Germline V lookup: CDR1 WSHSY, CDR2 SAAADI. As DNA, the CDR3 is TGCACCAGCAGTAACTCCCAGGGGGATTATAGCAATCAGCCCCAGCATTTT. Protein sequence: CTSSNSQGDYSNQPQHF.

As concerns this clonotype: Likely a read error: the CDR3 ends without its conserved phenylalanine or tryptophan. CDR3 nucleotide sequence: TGTGTCAGCAGCTCGCACGGGGGCCAATCACCCCTCCACATT. This encodes CVSSSHGGQSPLHI. This rearrangement joins TRBV13 to TRBJ1-6; D is possibly TRBD1 (6 bases). The CDR3 has 14 amino acids. Germline V gene lookup returns CDR1 PRHDT and CDR2 FYEKMQ (reference sequence).

Notes on this clonotype: One junction end does not reproduce the germline sequence, and a read error may be involved. The rearrangement links TRBV12-3 or TRBV12-4 to TRBJ2-7, with a tentative D call TRBD2 (5 bases). This CDR3 is built from 14 residues. CDR3 protein: CASSFIGSSCEQYF. The CDR3 bases are TGTGCCAGCAGTTTTATTGGGAGCTCCTGCGAGCAGTACTTC.

As for this clonotype: One end of the junction fails to match germline, which may point to a read error. The V gene is TRBV12-3 or TRBV12-4, the J gene TRBJ1-1, with TRBD1 as a possible D gene (6 bases). The length of the CDR3 is 13 residues. CDR3 DNA sequence: TGTGCCAGCAGCCTACCCAGGGGTACTGGAGCTTTCTTT. Translated: CASSLPRGTGAFF.

Concerning this clonotype itself: It is likely a read error, because the conserved phenylalanine at the end of the CDR3 is missing. The chain employs TRBV11-3 and TRBJ2-1, with 7 bases aligning to TRBD2. Looked up from germline, CDR1 is SGHNT and CDR2 is YENEEA. The CDR3 loop spans 16 amino acids. V was clipped by 4 bases and J by 5 bases; unmatched bases: 11. CDR3 bases: TGTGCCAGCAGCTCCCAGGGACTAACGGGGAACAATGAGCAGTTCTTA. Translated, it gives CASSSQGLTGNNEQFL.

On this clonotype itself: One end of the junction does not line up with germline, which may come from a read error. V gene TRBV20-1 combines with J gene TRBJ2-7; TRBD2 aligns across 7 bases. The CDR3 is 12 amino acids. Germline V CDR1 and CDR2: DFQATT, SNEGSKA (reference sequence). The CDR3 DNA is TGCGGTGCGCGGGAGAGACCCGACGCGCAGTACTTC. Amino acids: CGARERPDAQYF.